This entry is about one T cell receptor (beta chain). These data come from a study of PD-L1 blockade in urothelial cancer. Study overall: Blood analyses occurred 3 weeks (second dose) and 6 weeks post treatment start.

V was pared by 6 bases and J by 6 bases, with 10 bases of the junction left unmatched. This CDR3 has 14 residues. CDR1 SQVTM and CDR2 ANQGSEA come from the germline V gene. Data came from immunoSEQ multiplex PCR; TCRdb stores just in-frame clones and leaves some out. The sample carries 44,000 or so clones, 88% recorded once. The clonotype was recovered from a man older than 75 with urothelial cancer. Sample: PBMCs, taken around atezolizumab (anti-PD-L1) treatment. The gene calls are TRBV29-1 and TRBJ2-1; TRBD1 matches 8 bases. The CDR3 bases are TGCAGCGTCCACGGACAGGGCCAGAGCAATGAGCAGTTCTTC. As protein: CSVHGQGQSNEQFF.